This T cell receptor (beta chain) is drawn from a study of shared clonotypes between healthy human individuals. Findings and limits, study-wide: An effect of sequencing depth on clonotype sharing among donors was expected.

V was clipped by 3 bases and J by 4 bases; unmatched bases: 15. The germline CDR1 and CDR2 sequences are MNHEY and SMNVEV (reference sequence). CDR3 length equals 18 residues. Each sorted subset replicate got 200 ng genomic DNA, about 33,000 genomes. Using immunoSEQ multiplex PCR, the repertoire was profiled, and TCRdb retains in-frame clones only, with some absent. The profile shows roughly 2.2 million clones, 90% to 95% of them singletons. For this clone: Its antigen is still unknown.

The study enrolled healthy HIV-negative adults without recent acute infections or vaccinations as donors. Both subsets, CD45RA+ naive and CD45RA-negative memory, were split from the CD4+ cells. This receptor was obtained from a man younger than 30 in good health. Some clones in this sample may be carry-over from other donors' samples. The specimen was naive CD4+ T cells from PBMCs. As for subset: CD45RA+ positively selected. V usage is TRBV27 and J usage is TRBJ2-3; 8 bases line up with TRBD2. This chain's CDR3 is CASSFKRGSGSLADTQYF. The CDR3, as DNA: TGTGCCAGCAGTTTCAAAAGGGGGAGCGGGAGTCTGGCAGATACGCAGTATTTT.